The 4 T cell receptor beta chains reported below all come from one sample, sequenced in a study of T cell responses to AZD1222 COVID-19 vaccine. Here immunoSEQ multiplex PCR was the method, and the copy in TCRdb shows in-frame clones only, minus some. This repertoire shows about 120,000 clones, roughly nine tenths found once; its top ten account for 2% to 3%. Sequenced material: peripheral blood, taken on day 0 of AZD1222 vaccination. The origin of the receptors is an adult in good health.

The chain uses TRBV28 and TRBJ2-7; the match to TRBD1 covers 8 bases. Germline assignment: CDR1 MDHEN and CDR2 SYDVKM. V lost 2 bases, J lost 6 bases, and 12 bases stayed unmatched. There are 16 residues in the CDR3. CDR3 loop: CASSLIPTGAYGEQYF. The CDR3 DNA reads as TGTGCCAGCAGTTTAATCCCGACAGGGGCATACGGCGAGCAGTACTTC.

V usage is TRBV5-1 and J usage is TRBJ2-2, with TRBD1 matching over 10 bases. V gave up 0 bases and J gave up 5 bases; unmatched junction bases: 4. The CDR3 totals 16 residues. Germline V gives CDR1 SGHRS, CDR2 YFSETQ. In nucleotides, the CDR3 is TGCGCCAGCAGCTTGGGTGACAGGGGGCTGACCGGGGAGCTGTTTTTT. The encoded protein is CASSLGDRGLTGELFF.

The chain has TRBV7-3 and TRBJ2-2; the match to TRBD2 covers 11 bases. The germline gives CDR1 SGHTA, CDR2 FQGTGA. Losses at the gene ends were 4 bases for V and 2 bases for J; bases not matched to a gene: 9. The CDR3 runs 18 residues. The CDR3 DNA is TGTGCCAGCAGCTCCCGCATCGGGACTAGCGGAAACACCGGGGAGCTGTTTTTT. This gives the protein CASSSRIGTSGNTGELFF.

This chain links TRBV3-1 (or the pseudogene TRBV3-2) with TRBJ2-3, with D maybe TRBD2 (6 bases). The CDR3 length is 15 residues. V was pared by 0 bases and J by 4 bases, with 11 bases between. Germline CDR1 LGHDT, CDR2 YNNKEL (reference sequence). CDR3: CASSQEGASADTQYF. DNA of the CDR3: TGTGCCAGCAGCCAAGAAGGGGCTAGCGCAGATACGCAGTATTTT.